The source of this TCR beta chain is a study of blood T cells in healthy people across ages. The length of the CDR3 is 14 residues. V was cut by 1 base and J by 8 bases, with 9 bases left in between. A second PCR, run for roughly 7 to 12 cycles, used a sample-barcoded 5' primer plus a J-beta primer mix. TCRdb analysed the 5' RACE reads with MiXCR anew, one entry per CDR3 protein. The sample consists of around 1,100,000 distinct CDR3 sequences, roughly two fifths of them appearing once. The V call is TRBV12-3 or TRBV12-4, the J call TRBJ1-6; maybe TRBD1 (6 bases). The TCR comes from a man aged 18-30 years in good health. The sequenced material came from blood. The CDR3 is CASSLGTAYSPLHF. CDR3 DNA sequence: TGTGCCAGCAGTTTAGGGACAGCCTATTCACCCCTCCACTTT.